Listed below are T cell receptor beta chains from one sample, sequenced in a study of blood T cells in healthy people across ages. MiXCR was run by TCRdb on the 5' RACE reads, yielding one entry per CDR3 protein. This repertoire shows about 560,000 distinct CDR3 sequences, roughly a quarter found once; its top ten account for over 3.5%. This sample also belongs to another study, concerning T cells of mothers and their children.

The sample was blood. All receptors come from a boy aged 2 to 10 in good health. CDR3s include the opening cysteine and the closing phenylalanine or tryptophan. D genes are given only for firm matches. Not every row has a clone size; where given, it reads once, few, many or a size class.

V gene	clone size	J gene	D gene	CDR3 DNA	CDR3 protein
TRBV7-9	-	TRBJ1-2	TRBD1	TGTGCCAGCAGCGGGGGACAGATTCTCTATGGCTACACCTTC	CASSGGQILYGYTF
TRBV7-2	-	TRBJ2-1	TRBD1	TGTGCCAGCAGCTTAGGAGGGACAGTTCACAATGAGCAGTTCTTC	CASSLGGTVHNEQFF
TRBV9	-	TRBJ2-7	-	TGTGCCAGCAGCCCTGGGGCTAGCCATATATCCTACGAGCAGTACTTC	CASSPGASHISYEQYF
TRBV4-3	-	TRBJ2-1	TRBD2	TGCGCCAGCAGCCGATTAGCGGGAGCGCCATACAATGAGCAGTTCTTC	CASSRLAGAPYNEQFF
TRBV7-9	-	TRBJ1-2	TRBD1	TGTGCCAGCAGCTCCCAGGGGGGGCGATCCTATGGCTACACCTTC	CASSSQGGRSYGYTF
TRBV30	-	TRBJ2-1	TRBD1	TGTGCTCTACAGTGGTTGGGACAGGGGTTCGGTGAGCAGTTCTTC	CALQWLGQGFGEQFF
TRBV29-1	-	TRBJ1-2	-	TGCAGCGTTAGGACAGAAAGGGGCTATGGCTACACCTTC	CSVRTERGYGYTF
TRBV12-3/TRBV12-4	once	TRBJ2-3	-	TGTGCCAGCAGTCTCCGGGCGGGCGTGGGAACAGATGCGCAGTATTTT	CASSLRAGVGTDAQYF
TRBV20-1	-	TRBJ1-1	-	TGCAGTGCTTGGGGACGTACGAGGAACACTGAAGCTTTCTTT	CSAWGRTRNTEAFF
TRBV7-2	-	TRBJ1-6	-	TGTGCCAGCAGCGGCGCAGGGGTAGGACCCCTCCACTTT	CASSGAGVGPLHF
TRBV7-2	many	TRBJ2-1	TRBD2	TGTGCCAGCAGCTTATTCCTAGCGGGTGGGTACAATGAGCAGTTCTTC	CASSLFLAGGYNEQFF
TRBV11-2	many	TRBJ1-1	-	TGTGCCAGCAGCTTGGGGGCAGTGAACACTGAAGCTTTCTTT	CASSLGAVNTEAFF
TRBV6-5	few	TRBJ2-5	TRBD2	TGTGCCAGCAGGGGACTAGCGGGAGGAGAGACCCAGTACTTC	CASRGLAGGETQYF
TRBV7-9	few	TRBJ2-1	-	TGTGCCAGCAGCTTAGTATCATCCTACAATGAGCAGTTCTTC	CASSLVSSYNEQFF
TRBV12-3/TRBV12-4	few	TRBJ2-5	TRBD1	TGTGCCAGCAGTCCGGGGGACAGGGTAGAGACCCAGTACTTC	CASSPGDRVETQYF
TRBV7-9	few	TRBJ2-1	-	TGTGCCAGCAGCCGAGGTGGATATGCGCAGTTCTTC	CASSRGGYAQFF
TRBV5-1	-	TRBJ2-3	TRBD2	TGCGCCAGCAGCTTGGGAAGCGCGGGGGGTAAAGATACGCAGTATTTT	CASSLGSAGGKDTQYF
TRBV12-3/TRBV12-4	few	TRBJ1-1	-	TGTGCCAGCAGTCTACTCGAGGGAACTGAAGCTTTCTTT	CASSLLEGTEAFF
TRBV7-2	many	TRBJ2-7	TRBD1	TGTGCCAGCAGCCGCGCCGGGACAGGGGGCTACGAGCAGTACTTC	CASSRAGTGGYEQYF
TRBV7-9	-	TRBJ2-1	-	TGTGCCAGCAGCTTACTCGGCGGGAACAATGAGCAGTTCTTC	CASSLLGGNNEQFF
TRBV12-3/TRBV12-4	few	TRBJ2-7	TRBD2	TGTGCCAGCAGTCTTAGCGGGCCCGCTCAGTTC	CASSLSGPAQF
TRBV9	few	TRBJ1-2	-	TGTGCCAGCAGCGCAGTAGGGACACTCCACGGACTAGCTAACTATGGCTACACCTTC	CASSAVGTLHGLANYGYTF
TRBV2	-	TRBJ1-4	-	TGTGCCAGCAGTGGACAGGCAACTAATGAAAAACTGTTTTTT	CASSGQATNEKLFF
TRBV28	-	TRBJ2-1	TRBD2	TGTGCCAGCAGTCCACTTCTAGCGGGGCGCTACAATGAGCAGTTCTTC	CASSPLLAGRYNEQFF
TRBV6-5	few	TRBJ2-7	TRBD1	TGTGCCAGCAGTTACAGGGGGCCCTACGAGCAGTACTTC	CASSYRGPYEQYF
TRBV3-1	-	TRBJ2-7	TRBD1	TGTGCCAGCAGCCGTACCGGGACAGGGGTGGACGAGCAGTACTTC	CASSRTGTGVDEQYF
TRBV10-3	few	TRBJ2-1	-	TGTGCCATCAGTGAGGGGGCGCAGGGCTATGAGCAGTTCTTC	CAISEGAQGYEQFF
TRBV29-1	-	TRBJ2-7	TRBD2	TGCAGCGTGGGACTAGCGGGAGGGCCAGGATACGAGCAGTACTTC	CSVGLAGGPGYEQYF
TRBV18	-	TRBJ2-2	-	TGTGCCAGCTCACCGGACATCAACACCGGGGAGCTGTTTTTT	CASSPDINTGELFF
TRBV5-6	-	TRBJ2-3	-	TGTGCCAGCAGCTTCTGGACGTATAGCACAGATACGCAGTATTTT	CASSFWTYSTDTQYF
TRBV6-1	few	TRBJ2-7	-	TGTGCCAGCAGTGAACTGACCAGGGAGTCCTACGAGCAGTACTTC	CASSELTRESYEQYF
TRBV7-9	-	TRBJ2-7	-	TGTGCCAGCAGTTTAGGCCGCGAACACTCCTACGAGCAGTACTTC	CASSLGREHSYEQYF
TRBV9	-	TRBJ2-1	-	TGTGCCAGCAGCAACGGCGATCAGTTCATCCTTTACAATGAGCAGTTCTTC	CASSNGDQFILYNEQFF
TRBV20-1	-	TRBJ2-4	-	TGCAGTGCTAGGCCGGACAGACTCGTGGCCAAAAACATTCAGTACTTC	CSARPDRLVAKNIQYF
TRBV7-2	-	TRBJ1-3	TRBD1	TGTGCCAGCAGCTTAGTGGGGACAGGGGGAAGCGCTGGAAACACCATATATTTT	CASSLVGTGGSAGNTIYF
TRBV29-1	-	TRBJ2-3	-	TGCAGCGTTGACCCAGGACAGTTCACAGATACGCAGTATTTT	CSVDPGQFTDTQYF
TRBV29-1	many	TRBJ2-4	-	TGCAGCGTTGAAGGCTTCAAAAACATTCAGTACTTC	CSVEGFKNIQYF
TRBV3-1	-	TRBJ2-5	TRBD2	TGTGCCAGCAGCCAAGAAACAGTCCTAGAAGGACTAGCGGGAGAAGAGACCCAGTACTTC	CASSQETVLEGLAGEETQYF
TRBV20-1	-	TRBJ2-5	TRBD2	TGCAGTGCTACCGGACTAGCGGGAGGGGGGGAGACCCAGTACTTC	CSATGLAGGGETQYF
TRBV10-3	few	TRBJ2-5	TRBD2	TGTGCCATCAGTATGACTAGCACCGAGACCCAGTACTTC	CAISMTSTETQYF
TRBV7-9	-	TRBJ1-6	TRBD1	TGTGCCAGCAGCCGGAACAGGGGTGAGAATTCACCCCTCCACTTT	CASSRNRGENSPLHF
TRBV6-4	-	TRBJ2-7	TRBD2	TGTGCCAGCAGTGACCCGCGTAGCGGGAGGGCTTACGAGCAGTACTTC	CASSDPRSGRAYEQYF
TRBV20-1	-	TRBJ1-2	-	TGCAGTGCTAGAGATGTAGGGGGTCCTAAGTCTAACTATGGCTACACCTTC	CSARDVGGPKSNYGYTF
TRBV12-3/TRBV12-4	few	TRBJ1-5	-	TGTGCCAGCAGCCTTGGGCCGTACGAAGGGCATTTT	CASSLGPYEGHF
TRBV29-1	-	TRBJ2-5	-	TGCAGCGTTGTACAGCCCCTCCAAGAGACCCAGTACTTC	CSVVQPLQETQYF
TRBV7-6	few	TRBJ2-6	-	TGTGCCAGCAGAAAGTCCTCTGGGGCCAACGTCCTGACTTTC	CASRKSSGANVLTF
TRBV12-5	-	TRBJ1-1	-	TGTGCTAGTGCCGAACAGGGAATGAACACTGAAGCTTTCTTT	CASAEQGMNTEAFF
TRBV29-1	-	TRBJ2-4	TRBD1	TGCAGCGTTACGCAGGGGGACGGAAAAAACATTCAGTACTTC	CSVTQGDGKNIQYF
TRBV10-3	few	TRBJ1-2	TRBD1	TGTGCCATCGGGCTAGGACAGGGCAAACCCTATGGCTACACCTTC	CAIGLGQGKPYGYTF
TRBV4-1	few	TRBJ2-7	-	TGCGCCAGCAGCCCAGGGGTAGTCGACGAGCAGTACTTC	CASSPGVVDEQYF
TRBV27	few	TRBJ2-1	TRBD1	TGTGCCAGCAGCCGTACAGGGGTCTCCTACAATGAGCAGTTCTTC	CASSRTGVSYNEQFF
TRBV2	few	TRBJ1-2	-	TGTGCCAGCCTAGCAGGGTTAATGCACACCTTC	CASLAGLMHTF
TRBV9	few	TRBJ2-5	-	TGTGCCAGCAGTGTAAGTCCGGAGCAAGAGACCCAGTACTTC	CASSVSPEQETQYF